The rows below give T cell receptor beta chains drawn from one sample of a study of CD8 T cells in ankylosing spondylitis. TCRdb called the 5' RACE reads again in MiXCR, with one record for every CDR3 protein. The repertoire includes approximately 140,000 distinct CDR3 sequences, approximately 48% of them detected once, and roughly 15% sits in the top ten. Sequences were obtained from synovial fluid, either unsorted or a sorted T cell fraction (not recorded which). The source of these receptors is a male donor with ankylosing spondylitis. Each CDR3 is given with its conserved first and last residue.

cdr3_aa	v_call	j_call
CASSKAGDTEAFF	TRBV5-1	TRBJ1-1
CASSHGVPNTGELFF	TRBV5-1	TRBJ2-2
CASSLDPTVYEQYF	TRBV28	TRBJ2-7
CSARDDRDRGTGELFF	TRBV20-1	TRBJ2-2
CAATGSSRDTQYF	TRBV10-3	TRBJ2-3
CSARILRGPLAKNIQYF	TRBV20-1	TRBJ2-4
CASVKRETGELFF	TRBV12-5	TRBJ2-2
CSASWAVWVWAGEENEQFF	TRBV20-1	TRBJ2-1
CASSQQSTRGETQYF	TRBV4-1	TRBJ2-5
CASTRTRLAGVGADPGANVLTF	TRBV6-4	TRBJ2-6
CASSETTSGRKGSTDTQYF	TRBV2	TRBJ2-3